A selection of T cell receptor beta chains follows, all from one sample in a study of shared clonotypes between healthy human individuals. Sequencing used immunoSEQ multiplex PCR; TCRdb keeps in-frame clones, though not all of them. The profile covers approximately 980,000 clones, with approximately 80% appearing a single time and approximately 1.5% taken by the ten largest. The specimen was memory CD4+ T cells sorted from blood. All receptors derive from a man between 18 and 35 years old in good health. Both conserved end residues are trimmed from each CDR3. The listing skips clone size in some rows; elsewhere it reads once, few, many or a size class.

clone_size	v_call	j_call	cdr3_aa
NA	TRBV7-2	TRBJ2-7	ASSNLAGVGEQY
NA	TRBV30	TRBJ1-5	AWAGQYSNQPQH
NA	TRBV27	TRBJ2-2	ASSFSGQGKRGELF
NA	TRBV19	TRBJ1-6	ASSSENSPLH
NA	TRBV5-1	TRBJ1-4	ASSLEGPLF
NA	TRBV10-3	TRBJ2-6	AISVGLDSGANVLT
NA	TRBV20-1	TRBJ2-1	SAGGNEQF
NA	TRBV19	TRBJ1-5	ASKREGGARWPQH
NA	TRBV27	TRBJ1-2	ASRAAGGGDGYT
once	TRBV5-4	TRBJ1-4	ASSLGGRRDEKLF
NA	TRBV6-5	TRBJ2-7	ASSYSAGSSYEQY
many	TRBV28	TRBJ1-5	ASSPETDNQPQH
NA	TRBV10-3	TRBJ2-7	AILPGQSAEQY
NA	TRBV6-1	TRBJ1-1	ASRMAGGGTEAF
NA	TRBV11-2	TRBJ2-7	ASSRVLDSSHEQY
NA	TRBV1	TRBJ1-6	TSSQERGTISSPLH
NA	TRBV2	TRBJ2-7	ASMRSSYEQY
NA	TRBV5-1	TRBJ2-3	ASSLGGLGSDTQY
NA	TRBV5-1	TRBJ2-1	ASSSVSGGAMEQF
NA	TRBV30	TRBJ1-4	AWSPPGEKLF
NA	TRBV7-2	TRBJ2-2	ASSLAMAYTGELF
many	TRBV6-1	TRBJ2-7	ASSELPSYEQY
NA	TRBV9	TRBJ2-3	ASSLGPTDTQY
NA	TRBV20-1	TRBJ1-6	SARGGY
NA	TRBV4-1	TRBJ1-5	ASSQDSGAEGYQPQH
NA	TRBV7-3	TRBJ2-5	ASSSSGTPEETQY
NA	TRBV6-1	TRBJ2-7	ASTRVQGPAYEQY
NA	TRBV11-2	TRBJ2-7	ASRTYETSGEQY
many	TRBV7-2	TRBJ2-3	ASSFGTSTDTQY
NA	TRBV30	TRBJ2-1	AWSRLSGGAEQF
NA	TRBV30	TRBJ2-2	AWSVRPGHGELF
NA	TRBV7-8	TRBJ2-1	ASSLWGGGAPNEQF
once	TRBV2	TRBJ1-4	ASSLTAARGEKLF
NA	TRBV6-5	TRBJ1-1	ASSPEQGTKAF
NA	TRBV2	TRBJ2-5	ASSEGGPGY
NA	TRBV6-1	TRBJ2-7	ASSEAHGDPSYEQY
NA	TRBV28	TRBJ2-6	ASSLTFWTGGLSSGANVLT
NA	TRBV5-1	TRBJ2-1	ASSSGTNSYNEQF
NA	TRBV4-3	TRBJ1-6	ASSQENVGQGSSYNSPLH
once	TRBV20-1	TRBJ1-2	SVGQAYGYT
NA	TRBV10-3	TRBJ2-7	AIRDGTATLSEQY
NA	TRBV21-1	TRBJ1-6	ASSPDGVSPLH
NA	TRBV11-3	TRBJ2-5	ASSRSAQETQY
NA	TRBV5-1	TRBJ2-2	ASSFASLNTGELF
few	TRBV5-6	TRBJ2-3	ASSDTDTQY
NA	TRBV5-1	TRBJ2-7	ASSYKSGTGAGEQY
NA	TRBV19	TRBJ1-1	ASSIVSLNTEAF
NA	TRBV7-8	TRBJ2-3	ASSLSSGTQY
NA	TRBV19	TRBJ2-3	ASRGPKDAGADTQY
NA	TRBV5-4	TRBJ2-2	ASSPGTSGNTGELF